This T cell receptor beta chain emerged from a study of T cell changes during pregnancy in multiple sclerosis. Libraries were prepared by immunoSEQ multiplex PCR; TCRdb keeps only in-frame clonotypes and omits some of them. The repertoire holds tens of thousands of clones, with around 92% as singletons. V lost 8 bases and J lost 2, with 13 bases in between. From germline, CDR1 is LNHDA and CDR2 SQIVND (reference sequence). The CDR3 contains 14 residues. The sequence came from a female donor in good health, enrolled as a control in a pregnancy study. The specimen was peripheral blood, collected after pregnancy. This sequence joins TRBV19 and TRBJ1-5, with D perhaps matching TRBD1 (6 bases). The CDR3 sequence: CASQQGRGNQPQHF. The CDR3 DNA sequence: TGTGCCAGTCAACAGGGACGGGGCAATCAGCCCCAGCATTTT.